The entry below gives a single TCR beta chain sequence along with its context. Antigen: not known. Every patient was affected by relapse after autologous stem cell transplantation, while exposure to brentuximab vedotin was not uniform. Using immunoSEQ multiplex PCR, the repertoire was profiled, and TCRdb retains in-frame clones only, with some absent. The data contain about 30,000 clones, about three quarters of them singletons. The data originate from a study of PD-1 blockade in classical Hodgkin lymphoma. Findings of the study overall: Patients excluded were those beginning nivolumab under 1 year after ASCT. Newly diagnosed patients reportedly trailed healthy donors in baseline TCR diversity.

Trimming removed 4 bases from V and 5 bases from J; junction bases left unmatched: 8. Germline assignment: CDR1 KGHSH and CDR2 LQKENI. The CDR3 covers 17 residues. The chain recombines TRBV18 with TRBJ2-1, with 13 bases lining up with TRBD2. The specimen was peripheral blood mononuclear cells (PBMCs), collected before the second cycle of nivolumab. This TCR was recovered from a human donor with classical Hodgkin lymphoma. The DNA for the CDR3 is TGTGCCAGCTCACTCCGGACTAGCGGGAGTCTTAACAATGAGCAGTTCTTC. This translates into CASSLRTSGSLNNEQFF.